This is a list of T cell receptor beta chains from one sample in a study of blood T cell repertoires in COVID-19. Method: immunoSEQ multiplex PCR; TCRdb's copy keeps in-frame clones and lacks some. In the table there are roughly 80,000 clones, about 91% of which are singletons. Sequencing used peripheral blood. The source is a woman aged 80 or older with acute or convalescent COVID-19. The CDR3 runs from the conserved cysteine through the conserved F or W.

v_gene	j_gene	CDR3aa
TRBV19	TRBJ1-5	CASSPGVGQPQHF
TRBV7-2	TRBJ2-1	CASSLTRDLYNEQFF
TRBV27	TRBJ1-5	CASSTITGVGNQPQHF
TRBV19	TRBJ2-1	CASGLISGTGESYNEQFF
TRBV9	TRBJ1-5	CASSVFNQPQHF
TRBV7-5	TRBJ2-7	CARSLGRGADEQYF
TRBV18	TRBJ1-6	CASSRDRGNSPLHF
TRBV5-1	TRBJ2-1	CASSLVGVGTSGISYNEQFF
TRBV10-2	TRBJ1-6	CASSELVNRSPLHF
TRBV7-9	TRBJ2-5	CASSLGQGSETQYF
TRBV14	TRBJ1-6	CASSQAPYNSPLHF
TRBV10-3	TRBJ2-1	CAISGKTSGSGPSYNEQFF
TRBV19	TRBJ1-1	CASSIGPASREAFF
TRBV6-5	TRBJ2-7	CASSSAGITYEQYF
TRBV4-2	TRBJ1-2	CASSQGAFGGGYTF
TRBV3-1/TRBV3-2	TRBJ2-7	CASSQDSGYEQYF
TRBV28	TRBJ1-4	CASGTGYEKLFF
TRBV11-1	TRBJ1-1	CASSPGRRGGEAFF
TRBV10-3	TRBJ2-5	CASLGTGETQYF
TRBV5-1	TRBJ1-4	CASSLVSGGVYEKLFF
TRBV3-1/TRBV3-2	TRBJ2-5	CASTTGGGEETQYF
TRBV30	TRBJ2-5	CAWSVQLVVAETQYF
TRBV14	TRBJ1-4	CASSPRGVATNEKLFF
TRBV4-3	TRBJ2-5	CASSQGFGRGAKETQYF
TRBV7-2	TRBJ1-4	CASSFDRGEKLFF
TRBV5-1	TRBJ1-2	CASSLEWGGNYGYTF
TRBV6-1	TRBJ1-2	CASSEQGLGIYGYTF
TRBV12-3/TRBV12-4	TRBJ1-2	CASRRTEGYGYTF
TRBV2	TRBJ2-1	CASKGTSSNEQFF
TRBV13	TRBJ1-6	CASSPKGQGNSPLHF
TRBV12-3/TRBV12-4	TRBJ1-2	CASSLGADGYTF
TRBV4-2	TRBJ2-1	CASSQGDPAGGLYEQFF
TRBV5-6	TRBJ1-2	CASSLDRGHANYGYTF
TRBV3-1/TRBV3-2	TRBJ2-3	CASSQDLGQSTDTQYF
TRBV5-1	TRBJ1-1	CASSLRAGRNTEAFF
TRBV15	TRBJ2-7	CATGRGGDAYEQYF
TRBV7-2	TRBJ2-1	CASSLVSTSGSRRNEQFF
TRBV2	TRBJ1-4	CASSPGTNEKLFF
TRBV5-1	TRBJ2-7	CASSLSPSGPINSYEQYF
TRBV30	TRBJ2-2	CAWSAGTRFTGELFF
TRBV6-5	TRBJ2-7	CASAEAASSYEQYF
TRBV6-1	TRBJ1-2	CASSEIAGAGYTF
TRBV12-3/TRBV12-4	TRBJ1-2	CASSLEGRGYTF
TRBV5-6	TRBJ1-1	CASSLDAGNTEAFF
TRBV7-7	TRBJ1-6	CASTDPGSGAYNSPLHF
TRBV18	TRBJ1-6	CASSPTGLNSPLHF
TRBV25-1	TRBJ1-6	CASSPYESYNSPLHF
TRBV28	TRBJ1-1	CASRGQGSTEAFF
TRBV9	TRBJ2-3	CASSARTGLAGITDTQYF
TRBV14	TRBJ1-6	CASSQDGGYNSPLHF
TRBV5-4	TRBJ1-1	CASSLVQGNTEAFF
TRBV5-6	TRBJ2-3	CASSVRLAGATFTDTQYF
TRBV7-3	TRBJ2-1	CASSLIGPNNNEQFF
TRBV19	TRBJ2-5	CASSIVGQGKETQYF
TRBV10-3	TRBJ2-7	CAISTNQLNYEQYF
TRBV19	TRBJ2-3	CASRDGGAGTDTQYF